This note documents a single T cell receptor beta chain sequence. This sample is drawn from a study of shared clonotypes between healthy human individuals. Germline lookup yields CDR1 SGHAT and CDR2 FQNNGV. The CDR3 length is 20 residues. Losses at the gene ends were 0 bases for V and 2 bases for J; bases not matched to a gene: 17. On ten immunoSEQ deep assay plates, unsorted PBMC DNA was sequenced. The repertoire was sequenced with immunoSEQ multiplex PCR; TCRdb's copy has only in-frame clones and lacks some. Seen here are about 470,000 clones, 70% to 80% observed once, and the top ten hold approximately 13%.

Sequencing was carried out using PBMCs. The rearrangement links TRBV11-2 to TRBJ2-5; 8 bases are shared with TRBD2. The receptor was isolated from a woman between 40 and 55 years old in good health. Some clones in this sample may be carry-over from other donors' samples. CDR3 sequence (DNA): TGTGCCAGCAGCTTAGAGTGGCGGGGGGCCGCTTCTCCAAAACAAGAGACCCAGTACTTC. It codes for CASSLEWRGAASPKQETQYF.